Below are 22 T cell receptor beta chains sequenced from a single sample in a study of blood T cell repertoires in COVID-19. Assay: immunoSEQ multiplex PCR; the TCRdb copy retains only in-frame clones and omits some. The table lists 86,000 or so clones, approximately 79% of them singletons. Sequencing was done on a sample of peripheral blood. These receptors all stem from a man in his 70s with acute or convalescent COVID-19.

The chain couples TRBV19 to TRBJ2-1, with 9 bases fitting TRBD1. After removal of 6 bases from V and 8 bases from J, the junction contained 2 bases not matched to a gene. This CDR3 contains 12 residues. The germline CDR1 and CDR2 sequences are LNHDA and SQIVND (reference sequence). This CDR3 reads CASRGQGYEQFF. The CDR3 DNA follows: TGTGCCAGTAGGGGACAGGGCTATGAGCAGTTCTTC.

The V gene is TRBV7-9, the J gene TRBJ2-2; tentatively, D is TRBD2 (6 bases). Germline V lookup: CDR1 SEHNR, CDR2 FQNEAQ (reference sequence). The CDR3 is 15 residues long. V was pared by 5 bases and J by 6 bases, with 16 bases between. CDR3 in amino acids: CASSPFRGGAGELFF. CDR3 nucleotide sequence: TGTGCCAGCAGCCCCTTTCGGGGAGGCGCCGGGGAGCTGTTTTTT.

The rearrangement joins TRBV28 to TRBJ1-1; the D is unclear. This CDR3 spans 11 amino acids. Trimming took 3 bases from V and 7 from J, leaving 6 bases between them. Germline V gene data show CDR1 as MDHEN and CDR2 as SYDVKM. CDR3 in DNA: TGTGCCAGCAGTTTCAGGAATGAAGCTTTCTTT. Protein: CASSFRNEAFF.

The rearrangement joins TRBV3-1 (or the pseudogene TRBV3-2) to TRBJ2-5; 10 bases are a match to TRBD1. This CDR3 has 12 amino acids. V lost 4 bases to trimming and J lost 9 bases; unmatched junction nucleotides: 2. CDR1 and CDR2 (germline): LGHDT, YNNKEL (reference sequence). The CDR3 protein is CASSLGQGAQYF. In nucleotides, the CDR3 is TGTGCCAGCAGCCTCGGACAGGGGGCCCAGTACTTC.

The CDR3 loop is CASRQRGGTNEKLFF. As DNA, the CDR3 is TGTGCCAGCAGACAAAGGGGAGGGACTAATGAAAAACTGTTTTTT. The chain employs TRBV7-2 and TRBJ1-4; a weak D match, TRBD1 (5 bases). V lost 6 bases, J lost 2 bases, and 13 bases lay in between. The CDR3 runs 15 residues. CDR1 and CDR2 from the germline V gene are SGHTA and FQGNSA.

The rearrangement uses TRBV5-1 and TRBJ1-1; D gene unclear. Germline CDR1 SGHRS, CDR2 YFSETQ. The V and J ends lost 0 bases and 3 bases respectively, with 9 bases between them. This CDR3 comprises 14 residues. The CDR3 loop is CASSLAGQHTEAFF. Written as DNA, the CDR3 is TGCGCCAGCAGCTTGGCGGGTCAGCACACTGAAGCTTTCTTT.

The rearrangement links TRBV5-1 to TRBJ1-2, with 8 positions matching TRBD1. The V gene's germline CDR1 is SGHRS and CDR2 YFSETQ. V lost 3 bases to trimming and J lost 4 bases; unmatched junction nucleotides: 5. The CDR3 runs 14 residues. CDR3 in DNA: TGCGCCAGCAGCTATCAGACAGGGGCCTATGGCTACACCTTC. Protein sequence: CASSYQTGAYGYTF.

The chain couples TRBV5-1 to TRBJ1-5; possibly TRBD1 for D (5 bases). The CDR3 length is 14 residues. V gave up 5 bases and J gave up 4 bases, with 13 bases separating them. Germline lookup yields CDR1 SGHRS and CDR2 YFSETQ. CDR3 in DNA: TGCGCCAGCAGGCGTTTACCAGGGAATCAGCCCCAGCATTTT. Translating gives CASRRLPGNQPQHF.

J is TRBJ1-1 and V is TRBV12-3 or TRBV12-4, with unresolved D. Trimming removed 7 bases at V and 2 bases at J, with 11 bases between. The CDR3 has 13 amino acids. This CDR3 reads CASTRLLNTEAFF. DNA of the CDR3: TGTGCCAGCACCCGGTTACTTAACACTGAAGCTTTCTTT.

In nucleotides, the CDR3 is TGTGCCAGCAGCTTTACGGGGGGTTGCAATGAGCAGTTCTTC. This encodes CASSFTGGCNEQFF. This chain joins TRBV11-2 and TRBJ2-1; 7 nucleotides line up with TRBD2. In germline, CDR1 is SGHAT, CDR2 FQNNGV. This CDR3 is 14 amino acids long. J lost 6 bases, V lost 3 bases, and 5 bases had no gene match.

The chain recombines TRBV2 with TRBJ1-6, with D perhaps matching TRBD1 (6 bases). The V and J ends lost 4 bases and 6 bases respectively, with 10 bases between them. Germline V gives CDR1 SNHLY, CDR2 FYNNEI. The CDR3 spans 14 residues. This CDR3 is CASSVRGTNSPLHF. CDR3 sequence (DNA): TGTGCCAGCAGTGTGAGGGGGACTAATTCACCCCTCCACTTT. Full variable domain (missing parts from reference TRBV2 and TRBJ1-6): EPEVTQTPSHQVTQMGQEVILRCVPISNHLYFYWYRQILGQKVEFLVSFYNNEISEKSEIFDDQFSVERPDGSNFTLKIRSTKLEDSAMYFCASSVRGTNSPLHFGNGTRLTVT.

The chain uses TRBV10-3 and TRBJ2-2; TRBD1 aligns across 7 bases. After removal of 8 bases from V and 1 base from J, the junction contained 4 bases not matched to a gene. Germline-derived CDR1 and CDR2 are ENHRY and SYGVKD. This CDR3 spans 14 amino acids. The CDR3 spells CAIAGTENTGELFF. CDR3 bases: TGTGCCATCGCCGGGACAGAGAACACCGGGGAGCTGTTTTTT.

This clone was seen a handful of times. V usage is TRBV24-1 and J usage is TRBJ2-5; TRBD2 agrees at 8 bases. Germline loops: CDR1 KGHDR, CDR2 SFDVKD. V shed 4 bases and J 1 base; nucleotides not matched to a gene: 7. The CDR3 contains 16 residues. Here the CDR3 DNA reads TGTGCCACCAGTGAAGCCTTGCGGGGGGTCCAAGAGACCCAGTACTTC. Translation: CATSEALRGVQETQYF.

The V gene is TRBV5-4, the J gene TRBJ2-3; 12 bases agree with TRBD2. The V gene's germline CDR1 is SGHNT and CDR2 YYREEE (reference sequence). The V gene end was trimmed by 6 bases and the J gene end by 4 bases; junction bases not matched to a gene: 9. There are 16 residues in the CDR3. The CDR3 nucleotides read TGTGCCAGCACTAGCGGGGGGGCCTTGGGGGCAGATACGCAGTATTTT. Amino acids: CASTSGGALGADTQYF.

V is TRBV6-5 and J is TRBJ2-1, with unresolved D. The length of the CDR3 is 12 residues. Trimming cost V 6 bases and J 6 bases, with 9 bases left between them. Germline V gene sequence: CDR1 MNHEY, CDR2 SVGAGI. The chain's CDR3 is CASRNVANEQFF. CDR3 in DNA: TGTGCCAGCAGGAACGTAGCCAATGAGCAGTTCTTC.

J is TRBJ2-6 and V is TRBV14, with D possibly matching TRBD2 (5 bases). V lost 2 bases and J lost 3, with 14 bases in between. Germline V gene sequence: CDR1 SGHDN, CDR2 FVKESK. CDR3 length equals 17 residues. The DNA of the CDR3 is TGTGCCAGCAGCCAAAAACTTCGGGGTGGTGGGGCCAACGTCCTGACTTTC. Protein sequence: CASSQKLRGGGANVLTF.

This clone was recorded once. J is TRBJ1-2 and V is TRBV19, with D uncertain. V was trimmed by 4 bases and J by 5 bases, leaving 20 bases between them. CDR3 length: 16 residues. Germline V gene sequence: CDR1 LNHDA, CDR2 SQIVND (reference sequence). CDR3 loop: CASSSRPRTDNYGYTF. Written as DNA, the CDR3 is TGTGCCAGTAGTAGCCGGCCCAGGACTGATAATTATGGCTACACCTTC. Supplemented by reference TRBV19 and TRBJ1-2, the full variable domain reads DGGITQSPKYLFRKEGQNVTLSCEQNLNHDAMYWYRQDPGQGLRLIYYSQIVNDFQKGDIAEGYSVSREKKESFPLTVTSAQKNPTAFYLCASSSRPRTDNYGYTFGSGTRLTVV.

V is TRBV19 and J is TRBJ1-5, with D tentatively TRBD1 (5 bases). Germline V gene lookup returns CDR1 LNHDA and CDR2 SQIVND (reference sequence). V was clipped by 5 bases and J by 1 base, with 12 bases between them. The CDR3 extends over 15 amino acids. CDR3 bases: TGTGCCAGTAGTGTGACAGAACGAAGCAATCAGCCCCAGCATTTT. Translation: CASSVTERSNQPQHF.

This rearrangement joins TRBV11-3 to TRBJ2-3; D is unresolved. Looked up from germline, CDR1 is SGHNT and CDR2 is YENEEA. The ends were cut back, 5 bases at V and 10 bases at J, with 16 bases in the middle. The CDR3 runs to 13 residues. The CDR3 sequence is CASSPRRGKAQYF. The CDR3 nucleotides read TGTGCCAGCAGCCCCCGGAGAGGAAAGGCGCAGTATTTT.

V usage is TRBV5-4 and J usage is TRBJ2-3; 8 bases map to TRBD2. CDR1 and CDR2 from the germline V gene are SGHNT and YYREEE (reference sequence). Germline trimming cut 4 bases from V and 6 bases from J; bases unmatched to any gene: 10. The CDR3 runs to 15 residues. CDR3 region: CASSLDSGNGDTQYF. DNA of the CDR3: TGTGCCAGCAGCCTGGATAGCGGGAACGGGGATACGCAGTATTTT.

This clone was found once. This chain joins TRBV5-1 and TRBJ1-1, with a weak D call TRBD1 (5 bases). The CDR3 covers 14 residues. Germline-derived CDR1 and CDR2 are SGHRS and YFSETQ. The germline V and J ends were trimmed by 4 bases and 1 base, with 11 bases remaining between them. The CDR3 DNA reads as TGCGCCAGCAGCCTACAGGCCCAGAACACTGAAGCTTTCTTT. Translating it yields CASSLQAQNTEAFF.

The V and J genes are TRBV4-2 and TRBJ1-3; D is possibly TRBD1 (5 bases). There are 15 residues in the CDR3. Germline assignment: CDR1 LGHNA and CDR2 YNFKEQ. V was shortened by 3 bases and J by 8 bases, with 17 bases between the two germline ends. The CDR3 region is CASSQVGQGGDTIYF. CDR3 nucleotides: TGTGCCAGCAGCCAGGTTGGCCAGGGTGGGGACACCATATATTTT.